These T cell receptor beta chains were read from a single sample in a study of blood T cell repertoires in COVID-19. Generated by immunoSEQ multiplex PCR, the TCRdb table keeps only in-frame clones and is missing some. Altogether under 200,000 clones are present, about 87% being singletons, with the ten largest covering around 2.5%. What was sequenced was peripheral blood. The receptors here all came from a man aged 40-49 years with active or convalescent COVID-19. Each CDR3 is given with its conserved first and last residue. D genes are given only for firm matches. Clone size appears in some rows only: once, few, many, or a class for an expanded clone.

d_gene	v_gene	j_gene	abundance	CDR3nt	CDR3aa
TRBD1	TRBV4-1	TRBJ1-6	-	TGCGCCAGCAGCCTGTACGACAGGGGCGACTATAATTCACCCCTCCACTTT	CASSLYDRGDYNSPLHF
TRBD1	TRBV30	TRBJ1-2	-	TGTGCCTGGAGTGTCCAGGGGGATGGCTACACCTTC	CAWSVQGDGYTF
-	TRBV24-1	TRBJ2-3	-	TGTGCCACCAGTGATTCGGAGGGCACAGATACGCAGTATTTT	CATSDSEGTDTQYF
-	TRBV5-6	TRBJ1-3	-	TGTGCCAGCAGCTTTCCAGGGATTGCTGGAAACACCATATATTTT	CASSFPGIAGNTIYF
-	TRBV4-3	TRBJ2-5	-	TGCGCCAGCAGCCAACGACTAGGCCCGCTAGGGACCCAGTACTTC	CASSQRLGPLGTQYF
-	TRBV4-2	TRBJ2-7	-	TGTGCCAGCAGCCGAACAGGGAGCTACGAGCAGTACTTC	CASSRTGSYEQYF
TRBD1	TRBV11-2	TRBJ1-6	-	TGTGCCAGCAGGCGCCCGGGACAGACCAATTCACCCCTCCACTTT	CASRRPGQTNSPLHF
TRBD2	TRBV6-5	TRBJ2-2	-	TGTGCCAGCAAGGAAACGTCGGGGGGTACCGGGGAGCTGTTTTTT	CASKETSGGTGELFF
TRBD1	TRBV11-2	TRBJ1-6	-	TGTGCCAGCAGCTTCTCCCGGGACAGGGCCCTACCCCTCCACTTT	CASSFSRDRALPLHF
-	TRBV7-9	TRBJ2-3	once	TGTGCCAGCAGCTTTATTTCCACAGATACGCAGTATTTT	CASSFISTDTQYF
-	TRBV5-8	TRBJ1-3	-	TGTGCCAGCAGCGCCTTGGAGGGCTCTGGAAACACCATATATTTT	CASSALEGSGNTIYF
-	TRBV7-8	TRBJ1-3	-	TGTGCCAGCAGCTTAAACACAGTCTCTGGAAACACCATATATTTT	CASSLNTVSGNTIYF
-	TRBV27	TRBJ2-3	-	TGTGCCAGCTTACTAACCCCCGGCACAGATACGCAGTATTTT	CASLLTPGTDTQYF
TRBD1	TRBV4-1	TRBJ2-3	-	TGCGCCAGCAGCAAAAACAGGACAGGGAGGTTTTTCAGCACAGATACGCAGTATTTT	CASSKNRTGRFFSTDTQYF
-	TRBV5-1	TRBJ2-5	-	TGCGCCAGCAGGCGGGGGCCGCAAGAGACCCAGTACTTC	CASRRGPQETQYF
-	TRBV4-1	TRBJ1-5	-	TGCGCCAGCAGCCACCTTTTTTCTGAGCAGCCCCAGCATTTT	CASSHLFSEQPQHF
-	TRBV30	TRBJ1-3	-	TGTGCCTGGAGCCCAGGGGAGAGCTCTGGAAACACCATATATTTT	CAWSPGESSGNTIYF
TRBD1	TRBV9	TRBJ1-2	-	TGTGCCAGCAGCGCCCATTGGGGACAGGGGGTAAAAATCGACTATGGCTACACCTTC	CASSAHWGQGVKIDYGYTF
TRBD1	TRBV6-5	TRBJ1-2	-	TGTGCCAGCAGTTTACTAACAGGGGGCGGTGGCTACACCTTC	CASSLLTGGGGYTF
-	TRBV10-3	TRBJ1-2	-	TGTGCCATCAGTCTCGGGGGGTTCTATGGCTACACCTTC	CAISLGGFYGYTF
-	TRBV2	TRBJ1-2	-	TGTGCCAGCAGCCCATCTGGGGGCTTAGCTAACTATGGCTACACCTTC	CASSPSGGLANYGYTF
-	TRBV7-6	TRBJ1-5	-	TGTGCCAGCAGCTTAGGGGTTCGGGATCAGCCCCAGCATTTT	CASSLGVRDQPQHF
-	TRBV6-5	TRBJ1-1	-	TGTGCCAGCAAGGAGGGTGTGAGCACTGAAGCTTTCTTT	CASKEGVSTEAFF
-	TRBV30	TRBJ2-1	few	TGTGCCTGGGGGAGGGGGGGAACCTACAATGAGCAGTTCTTC	CAWGRGGTYNEQFF
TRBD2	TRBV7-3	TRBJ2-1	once	TGTGCCAGCAGCTCAGCGGGGGGTTCCTACAATGAGCAGTTCTTC	CASSSAGGSYNEQFF
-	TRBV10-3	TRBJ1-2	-	TGTGCCATCGCGGCCCAGGGGTATGGCTACACCTTC	CAIAAQGYGYTF
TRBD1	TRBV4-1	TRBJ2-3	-	TGCGCCAGCAGCAAACAGGGGTTTAGTACAGATACGCAGTATTTT	CASSKQGFSTDTQYF
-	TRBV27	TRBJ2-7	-	TGTGCCAGCAGTCCGTGGAGCGCGGGGGAGCAGTACTTC	CASSPWSAGEQYF
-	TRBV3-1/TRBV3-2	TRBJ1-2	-	TGTGCCAGCAGCCCCCACAGGGTGGACAACTATGGCTACACCTTC	CASSPHRVDNYGYTF